This entry features one T cell receptor beta chain sequence. Its cognate antigen is unknown. Sequenced by immunoSEQ multiplex PCR; TCRdb stores in-frame clones only, minus some. The sample has 150,000 or so clones; 90% are singletons. The CDR3 consists of 14 residues. V was pared by 7 bases and J by 4 bases, with 7 bases of the junction left unmatched. The germline V gene has CDR1 SGHTA and CDR2 FQGNSA. The data belong to a study of T cell responses to AZD1222 COVID-19 vaccine. Study results and caveats: Donors, mostly white British, included more females; clonal diversity was possibly underestimated. Increased Spike-specific TCR breadth and depth were observed after two AZD1222 doses. CD4 TCRs associated with vaccination spanned spike, dominating at 160-218 and 743-854. Seropositive status at baseline applied to only six AZD1222 recipients.

The material was peripheral blood, obtained 28 days after the second AZD1222 dose. The V and J genes are TRBV7-2 and TRBJ1-2; 9 bases line up with TRBD1. The sequence was obtained from an adult who received the AZD1222 COVID-19 vaccine. This CDR3 reads CASKTGQGGYGYTF. The CDR3 region has the DNA TGTGCCAGCAAGACGGGACAGGGAGGCTATGGCTACACCTTC.